Shown below are 30 T cell receptor beta chains from a single sample sequenced in a study of blood T cell repertoires in COVID-19. Some clones are missing from TCRdb's copy, which holds only in-frame ones; the method was immunoSEQ multiplex PCR. The sample yields some 350,000 clones, under 95% seen once. Material: peripheral blood. These receptors all come from a woman younger than 30 who had recovered from COVID-19.

The chain recombines TRBV29-1 with TRBJ1-2; D is possibly TRBD1 (6 bases). This CDR3 has 15 amino acids. Germline loops: CDR1 SQVTM, CDR2 ANQGSEA. The ends were cut back, 3 bases at V and 4 bases at J, with 18 bases in the middle. CDR3 bases: TGCAGCGTTGACCACTCCTCAGGGGCCCTCTATGGCTACACCTTC. As protein: CSVDHSSGALYGYTF. The complete variable domain, with remaining parts taken from reference TRBV29-1 and TRBJ1-2, reads SAVISQKPSRDICQRGTSLTIQCQVDSQVTMMFWYRQQPGQSLTLIATANQGSEATYESGFVIDKFPISRPNLTFSTLTVSNMSPEDSSIYLCSVDHSSGALYGYTFGSGTRLTVV.

The chain employs TRBV11-3 and TRBJ2-5; TRBD1 is a possible D gene (6 bases). V was pared by 8 bases and J by 1 base, with 11 bases between. This CDR3 contains 13 residues. CDR1 SGHNT and CDR2 YENEEA come from the germline V gene. In DNA, the CDR3 is TGTGCCAGCTGCAGGGGATTCCAAGAGACCCAGTACTTC. It specifies CASCRGFQETQYF. The full variable domain, its missing parts supplied by reference TRBV11-3 and TRBJ2-5, is EAGVVQSPRYKIIEKKQPVAFWCNPISGHNTLYWYLQNLGQGPELLIRYENEEAVDDSQLPKDRFSAERLKGVDSTLKIQPAELGDSAVYLCASCRGFQETQYFGPGTRLLVL.

The chain recombines TRBV5-4 with TRBJ2-3; 7 bases are a match to TRBD2. The germline V gene encodes CDR1 SGHNT and CDR2 YYREEE (reference sequence). Trimming cost V 9 bases and J 0 bases; bases outside gene matches: 10. The CDR3 is 15 amino acids. The CDR3 region is CATSSGGRSTDTQYF. The CDR3 DNA is TGTGCCACGTCGTCCGGCGGGAGAAGCACAGATACGCAGTATTTT.

The chain links TRBV6-2 or TRBV6-3 to TRBJ1-5, with D possibly being TRBD1 (6 bases). CDR3 length: 17 amino acids. Between the trimmed V and J ends, which lost 2 bases and 5 bases, there was a span of 19 bases. Germline V gene data show CDR1 as MNHEY and CDR2 as SVGEGT. The CDR3 reads CASSYDSRQAGDQPQHF. The CDR3 DNA follows: TGTGCCAGCAGTTACGATTCTCGACAGGCTGGGGATCAGCCCCAGCATTTT.

The chain couples TRBV10-1 to TRBJ2-3; 9 nucleotides align to TRBD1. The germline CDR1 and CDR2 sequences are WNHNN and SYGVQD (reference sequence). The CDR3 extends over 15 amino acids. The trim removed 8 bases at V and 2 bases at J, leaving 8 bases unmatched. The CDR3 reads CASGRDRESTDTQYF. DNA for the CDR3: TGCGCCAGCGGAAGGGACAGGGAATCCACAGATACGCAGTATTTT.

The rearrangement uses TRBV30 and TRBJ1-4; TRBD1 aligns across 9 bases. The CDR3 spans 15 residues. V lost 3 bases to trimming and J lost 7 bases; unmatched junction nucleotides: 9. Germline V gene sequence: CDR1 GTSNPN, CDR2 SVGIG (reference sequence). CDR3 region: CAWRDSTGGGEKLFF. As DNA, the CDR3 is TGTGCCTGGAGGGATTCTACAGGGGGCGGTGAAAAACTGTTTTTT.

This chain connects TRBV24-1 to TRBJ2-6; 9 bases agree with TRBD1. The CDR3 sequence is 17 residues long. Trimming took 6 bases from V and 2 from J; bases not matched to a gene: 7. Germline CDR1 and CDR2: KGHDR and SFDVKD. CDR3 nucleotides: TGTGCCACCAGTCAGGGACAGGGTTTAACTGGGGCCAACGTCCTGACTTTC. It yields the protein CATSQGQGLTGANVLTF.

V usage is TRBV11-3 and J usage is TRBJ2-2, with 10 bases fitting TRBD2. Germline V lookup: CDR1 SGHNT, CDR2 YENEEA. Germline trimming cut 6 bases from V and 3 bases from J; bases unmatched to any gene: 4. The CDR3 length is 15 residues. CDR3 coding DNA: TGTGCCAGCAGTAAGACTAGCGGGTACACCGGGGAGCTGTTTTTT. Translated, it gives CASSKTSGYTGELFF. Full variable domain (outside the CDR3, taken from reference TRBV11-3 and TRBJ2-2): EAGVVQSPRYKIIEKKQPVAFWCNPISGHNTLYWYLQNLGQGPELLIRYENEEAVDDSQLPKDRFSAERLKGVDSTLKIQPAELGDSAVYLCASSKTSGYTGELFFGEGSRLTVL.

The gene calls are TRBV18 and TRBJ2-4; TRBD1 matches at 7 bases. V lost 4 bases and J lost 0; bases outside the gene matches: 6. CDR1 and CDR2 from the germline V gene are KGHSH and LQKENI. The CDR3 totals 16 residues. The CDR3 region is CASSLGDSIAKNIQYF. DNA of the CDR3: TGTGCCAGCTCACTAGGGGACAGTATAGCCAAAAACATTCAGTACTTC. Full variable domain (rest looked up from reference TRBV18 and TRBJ2-4): NAGVMQNPRHLVRRRGQEARLRCSPMKGHSHVYWYRQLPEEGLKFMVYLQKENIIDESGMPKERFSAEFPKEGPSILRIQQVVRGDSAAYFCASSLGDSIAKNIQYFGAGTRLSVL.

The chain links TRBV11-3 to TRBJ2-7; TRBD2 is a possible D gene (6 bases). Germline V CDR1 and CDR2: SGHNT, YENEEA. V was shortened by 4 bases and J by 0 bases, with 22 bases between the two germline ends. This CDR3 spans 18 amino acids. The CDR3 sequence: CASSSPNLLADGSYEQYV. Here the CDR3 DNA reads TGTGCCAGCAGCTCCCCGAACTTGTTAGCGGACGGCTCCTACGAGCAGTACGTC.

This chain links TRBV11-2 with TRBJ1-4, with 8 positions matching TRBD1. V lost 5 bases to trimming and J lost 6 bases; unmatched junction nucleotides: 5. The CDR3 length is 14 residues. Germline CDR1 reads SGHAT; CDR2 reads FQNNGV. As DNA, the CDR3 is TGTGCCAGCAGCCTTGGGACAGGTGATGAAAAACTGTTTTTT. Its translation is CASSLGTGDEKLFF.

The chain employs TRBV5-1 and TRBJ2-3; a weak D match, TRBD2 (6 bases). Trimming pared 0 bases from V and 6 bases from J, leaving 11 bases between. The CDR3 runs to 14 residues. From germline, CDR1 is SGHRS and CDR2 YFSETQ. Written as DNA, the CDR3 is TGCGCCAGCAGCTTGGACATTGGGGGGGATACGCAGTATTTT. This gives the protein CASSLDIGGDTQYF.

J is TRBJ1-1 and V is TRBV5-1, with 7 bases lining up with TRBD1. Germline lookup yields CDR1 SGHRS and CDR2 YFSETQ. V dropped 4 bases and J dropped 0; count of bases not matched to a gene: 6. The CDR3 is 15 residues long. CDR3 amino acids: CASSPPGQMNTEAFF. The CDR3 nucleotides read TGCGCCAGCAGCCCCCCGGGACAGATGAACACTGAAGCTTTCTTT.

V usage is TRBV19 and J usage is TRBJ1-2; D possibly corresponds to TRBD1 (5 bases). Germline loops: CDR1 LNHDA, CDR2 SQIVND (reference sequence). Trimming cost V 6 bases and J 8 bases, with 13 bases left between them. The CDR3 is 12 residues long. CDR3 amino acids: CASRLEGFGYTF. In DNA, the CDR3 is TGTGCCAGTAGGTTGGAGGGGTTCGGCTACACCTTC.

This chain connects TRBV10-2 to TRBJ1-3, with TRBD1 as a possible D gene (5 bases). Trimming took 8 bases from V and 2 from J, leaving 13 bases between them. Germline CDR1 is WSHSY and CDR2 is SAAADI. The CDR3 extends over 14 amino acids. CDR3 in DNA: TGCGCCAGCGACCCGGGGGGGGCTGGAAACACCATATATTTT. Translated: CASDPGGAGNTIYF.

This chain links TRBV5-4 with TRBJ2-5; 10 positions agree with TRBD1. The length of the CDR3 is 19 residues. With V trimmed by 4 bases and J by 6 bases, 21 bases remained unmatched. CDR1 and CDR2 (germline): SGHNT, YYREEE (reference sequence). In nucleotides, the CDR3 is TGTGCCAGCAGCCGGATAAGGCTGACAGGGGGCCTAAGAAGCCAGACCCAGTACTTC. Its protein is CASSRIRLTGGLRSQTQYF.

V gene TRBV7-2 combines with J gene TRBJ1-4; the D is unclear. This CDR3 is built from 16 residues. The germline V gene has CDR1 SGHTA and CDR2 FQGNSA. V lost 2 bases, J lost 0 bases, and 10 bases lay in between. This chain's CDR3 is CASSLYSIATNEKLFF. Written as DNA, the CDR3 is TGTGCCAGCAGCTTATACAGTATAGCAACTAATGAAAAACTGTTTTTT. The full variable domain, with the rest looked up from reference TRBV7-2 and TRBJ1-4, is GAGVSQSPSNKVTEKGKDVELRCDPISGHTALYWYRQSLGQGLEFLIYFQGNSAPDKSGLPSDRFSAERTGGSVSTLTIQRTQQEDSAVYLCASSLYSIATNEKLFFGSGTQLSVL.

This clone was detected only once. This chain uses TRBV19 with TRBJ2-3; TRBD2 matches 11 bases. Germline CDR1 LNHDA, CDR2 SQIVND (reference sequence). The CDR3 has 16 residues. Trimming cost V 5 bases and J 0 bases; bases outside gene matches: 4. DNA for the CDR3: TGTGCCAGTAGTTCCGGACTAGCGGGCAGCACAGATACGCAGTATTTT. As protein: CASSSGLAGSTDTQYF.

The chain links TRBV6-5 to TRBJ2-3, with D maybe TRBD2 (5 bases). CDR1 and CDR2 (germline): MNHEY, SVGAGI. With 8 bases removed from V and 7 bases from J, the gap between germline ends came to 13 bases. The CDR3 covers 12 residues. The CDR3 DNA reads as TGTGCCAGCTCCCCAACGGGAAATACGCAGTATTTT. It specifies CASSPTGNTQYF.

Only one count was recorded for this clone. The rearrangement joins TRBV4-1 to TRBJ2-1, with D tentatively TRBD2 (6 bases). Germline CDR1 MGHRA, CDR2 YSYEKL. The CDR3 loop spans 14 amino acids. V gave up 4 bases and J gave up 7 bases, with 14 bases separating them. The CDR3 nucleotides read TGCGCCAGCAGCCGTCCCGGCGGGACTAATGAGCAGTTCTTC. Protein: CASSRPGGTNEQFF.

V and J are TRBV5-4 and TRBJ2-3, with TRBD1 identical over 10 bases. The germline CDR1 and CDR2 sequences are SGHNT and YYREEE (reference sequence). The CDR3 is 14 residues long. V lost 3 bases, J lost 3 bases, and 1 base stayed unmatched. DNA for the CDR3: TGTGCCAGCAGCTGGACAGGGGGAACAGATACGCAGTATTTT. Protein: CASSWTGGTDTQYF.

This clone was found once. CDR3 protein: CASSRLPPGQGCRTQYF. The CDR3 nucleotides are TGCGCCAGCAGCCGATTGCCCCCGGGACAGGGGTGTCGTACGCAGTATTTT. The chain combines TRBV4-3 with TRBJ2-3; 10 bases are a match to TRBD1. This CDR3 is 17 amino acids long. CDR1 and CDR2 from the germline V gene are LGHNA and YSLEER. V lost 4 bases and J lost 8; bases outside the gene matches: 15.

The rearrangement joins TRBV7-2 to TRBJ2-3; TRBD2 agrees at 9 bases. Per germline, CDR1 SGHTA and CDR2 FQGNSA. The CDR3 spans 18 residues. V gave up 5 bases and J gave up 7 bases; unmatched junction bases: 19. CDR3 sequence (DNA): TGTGCCAGCAGCCCCACCCCTGGCGGGAGGGGTCTTGGGAATACGCAGTATTTT. It encodes CASSPTPGGRGLGNTQYF.

J is TRBJ2-1 and V is TRBV5-8; 7 bases agree with TRBD2. V dropped 3 bases and J dropped 3; count of bases not matched to a gene: 6. CDR3 length equals 15 residues. From germline, CDR1 is SGHTS and CDR2 YDEGEE. CDR3 in amino acids: CASSSGTIYYNEQFF. For the CDR3, the DNA is TGTGCCAGCAGCTCCGGGACTATATACTACAATGAGCAGTTCTTC.

As DNA, the CDR3 is TGTGCCTGGGAAGCAGGGCCCAATCAGCCCCAGCATTTT. It encodes CAWEAGPNQPQHF. The chain couples TRBV30 to TRBJ1-5, with TRBD1 as a possible D gene (5 bases). Germline CDR1 reads GTSNPN; CDR2 reads SVGIG (reference sequence). The CDR3 has 13 residues. V was pared by 5 bases and J by 3 bases, with 11 bases between.

The chain is built from TRBV7-9 and TRBJ1-2, with a possible D match to TRBD1 (5 bases). The CDR3 totals 14 residues. Germline lookup yields CDR1 SEHNR and CDR2 FQNEAQ (reference sequence). With 0 bases removed from V and 3 bases from J, the gap between germline ends came to 8 bases. In DNA, the CDR3 is TGTGCCAGCAGCTTAGCCGGGGACTACTATGGCTACACCTTC. Protein sequence: CASSLAGDYYGYTF.

The chain is built from TRBV7-9 and TRBJ2-5; 8 bases are a match to TRBD1. Germline V CDR1 and CDR2: SEHNR, FQNEAQ (reference sequence). The V segment lost 5 bases and the J segment 4 bases; nucleotides outside the gene matches: 15. The length of the CDR3 is 17 residues. CDR3 protein: CASSRDIDRGKLETQYF. In DNA form, the CDR3 reads TGTGCCAGCAGCCGAGATATTGACAGGGGAAAACTAGAGACCCAGTACTTC. Based on the CDR3 plus reference TRBV7-9 and TRBJ2-5, the full variable domain is DTGVSQNPRHKITKRGQNVTFRCDPISEHNRLYWYRQTLGQGPEFLTYFQNEAQLEKSRLLSDRFSAERPKGSFSTLEIQRTEQGDSAMYLCASSRDIDRGKLETQYFGPGTRLLVL.

The rearrangement links TRBV19 to TRBJ2-1, with TRBD2 matching 9 bases. This CDR3 comprises 15 residues. Germline CDR1 is LNHDA and CDR2 is SQIVND (reference sequence). V dropped 1 base and J dropped 8; count of bases not matched to a gene: 6. The CDR3, as DNA: TGTGCCAGTAGTATAGGGGTGGTAGCGGGAGATGAGCAGTTCTTC. Translating gives CASSIGVVAGDEQFF.

V is TRBV19 and J is TRBJ2-1; 14 nucleotides agree with TRBD2. The junction had 12 bases not matched to a gene; V was cut back by 10 bases and J by 7 bases. This CDR3 contains 16 residues. Germline V gives CDR1 LNHDA, CDR2 SQIVND (reference sequence). For the CDR3, the DNA is TGTGCCACCATACCCCCGGGACTAGCGGGAGTTAATGAGCAGTTCTTC. Translation gives CATIPPGLAGVNEQFF.

The V call is TRBV27, the J call TRBJ1-2; TRBD1 might be the D (6 bases). Germline CDR1 MNHEY, CDR2 SMNVEV (reference sequence). The length of the CDR3 is 15 residues. The germline V and J ends were trimmed by 5 bases and 2 bases, with 15 bases remaining between them. The CDR3 region is CASSSLRGLNYGYTF. The CDR3 DNA follows: TGTGCCAGCAGTAGCCTCAGGGGTCTAAACTATGGCTACACCTTC.